These 28 T cell receptor beta chains came from one sample sequenced in a study of T cell changes during pregnancy in multiple sclerosis (dated 2019 in TCRdb). Library method: the immunoSEQ multiplex PCR assay. TCRdb limited this immuneACCESS table to in-frame rearrangements with V and J called. A share of clones is missing; checked studies link under half to unresolved V genes, and the rest is unexplained. Within this sample are approximately 35,000 clones, with roughly nine tenths of them counted one time only. Jointly, the top ten make up 0.75% to 0.95% of the sample. The sample was CD4+ T cells from peripheral blood mononuclear cells, taken after pregnancy. These receptors all come from a female donor in good health, enrolled as a control in a pregnancy study.

This clone was counted only a few times. This chain joins TRBV5-4 and TRBJ1-2; D may be TRBD1 (5 bases). CDR1 SGHNT and CDR2 YYREEE come from the germline V gene (reference sequence). Trimming cost V 4 bases and J 8 bases, with 24 bases left between them. The length of the CDR3 is 16 residues. DNA for the CDR3: TGTGCCAGCAGCCCCCGTGGGGCGGTCAACCTGAGAGGCTACACCTTC. Translated, it gives CASSPRGAVNLRGYTF.

The chain recombines TRBV6-4 with TRBJ2-3; the D gene is possibly TRBD1 (5 bases). The CDR3 covers 14 residues. V dropped 2 bases and J dropped 7 bases, with 13 bases sitting between them. CDR1 MRHNA and CDR2 SNTAGT come from the germline V gene. CDR3 in DNA: TGTGCCAGCAGTGACCCCCTCAGGGAAAATACGCAGTATTTT. Its translation is CASSDPLRENTQYF.

This clone has only one observation. The chain has TRBV7-3 and TRBJ2-2, with 10 nucleotides matching TRBD2. There are 16 residues in the CDR3. V lost 4 bases, J lost 4 bases, and 6 bases stayed unmatched. Germline lookup yields CDR1 SGHTA and CDR2 FQGTGA. The CDR3 spells CASSSPSGGVTGELFF. CDR3 DNA: TGTGCCAGCAGCTCACCCAGCGGGGGGGTCACCGGGGAGCTGTTTTTT.

The rearrangement links TRBV14 to TRBJ2-5; possible D gene TRBD1, 5 bases. V dropped 1 base and J dropped 4 bases, with 16 bases sitting between them. The CDR3 loop spans 16 amino acids. Germline CDR1 and CDR2: SGHDN and FVKESK. In DNA form, the CDR3 reads TGTGCCAGCAGCCAAGCCGTAGGGGTTCGCACAGAGACCCAGTACTTC. Translation: CASSQAVGVRTETQYF.

The genes are TRBV5-1 and TRBJ1-6; no definite D call. The germline V gene encodes CDR1 SGHRS and CDR2 YFSETQ. V was trimmed by 1 base and J by 9 bases, leaving 11 bases between them. The CDR3 is 14 amino acids. The CDR3 nucleotides are TGCGCCAGCAGCTTGAATGGGGAGAGTTCACCCCTCCACTTT. Residues: CASSLNGESSPLHF.

J is TRBJ1-1 and V is TRBV11-2; no reliable D call. In germline, CDR1 is SGHAT, CDR2 FQNNGV. CDR3 length equals 15 residues. Trimming left V 3 bases short and J 0 bases short, with 11 bases between. The chain's CDR3 is CASSFEGHLNTEAFF. CDR3 DNA sequence: TGTGCCAGCAGCTTCGAGGGTCATTTGAACACTGAAGCTTTCTTT.

The J gene is TRBJ2-4, the V gene TRBV13; 13 nucleotides line up with TRBD2. CDR1 is PRHDT, CDR2 FYEKMQ, per germline (reference sequence). This CDR3 spans 21 amino acids. V was clipped by 0 bases and J by 3 bases; unmatched bases: 14. The CDR3 DNA follows: TGTGCCAGCAGCTTAGGCGATTTACTAGCGGGAGGGGCCTATGACAAAAACATTCAGTACTTC. Its translation: CASSLGDLLAGGAYDKNIQYF.

The genes are TRBV11-2 and TRBJ1-1; D is perhaps TRBD1 (6 bases). Between the trimmed V and J ends, which lost 5 bases and 3 bases, there was a span of 7 bases. CDR1 and CDR2 from the germline V gene are SGHAT and FQNNGV. The CDR3 has 12 residues. The CDR3 DNA sequence: TGTGCCAGCAGCCAGGGGTACACTGAAGCTTTCTTT. Translation gives CASSQGYTEAFF.

In this sample, this clone turned up once. This chain links TRBV5-6 with TRBJ2-5; 11 bases line up with TRBD2. Germline V gene lookup returns CDR1 SGHDT and CDR2 YYEEEE. The CDR3 consists of 16 residues. The trim removed 1 base at V and 3 bases at J, leaving 5 bases unmatched. This CDR3 is CASSLWGLADEETQYF. In DNA form, the CDR3 reads TGTGCCAGCAGCTTGTGGGGACTAGCGGACGAAGAGACCCAGTACTTC. The entire variable domain, with the rest obtained from reference TRBV5-6 and TRBJ2-5, is as follows: DAGVTQSPTHLIKTRGQQVTLRCSPKSGHDTVSWYQQALGQGPQFIFQYYEEEERQRGNFPDRFSGHQFPNYSSELNVNALLLGDSALYLCASSLWGLADEETQYFGPGTRLLVL.

The V and J genes are TRBV10-3 and TRBJ2-5, with D uncertain. CDR1 ENHRY and CDR2 SYGVKD come from the germline V gene. V lost 4 bases and J lost 5, with 8 bases in between. The CDR3 contains 12 residues. This CDR3 reads CAISVSGETQYF. As DNA, the CDR3 is TGTGCCATCAGTGTTTCCGGGGAGACCCAGTACTTC.

The gene calls are TRBV6-5 and TRBJ2-1; tentatively, D is TRBD1 (6 bases). The CDR3 totals 11 residues. V was cut by 7 bases and J by 7 bases, with 8 bases left in between. Germline-derived CDR1 and CDR2 are MNHEY and SVGAGI. The CDR3 sequence: CASTRGNEQFF. In DNA form, the CDR3 reads TGTGCCAGCACAAGGGGGAATGAGCAGTTCTTC.

In DNA form, the CDR3 reads TGCGCCAGCAGCTTGGCGGGACAGGGCTCCGGGGAGCTGTTTTTT. It encodes CASSLAGQGSGELFF. V gene TRBV5-1 combines with J gene TRBJ2-2, with 9 bases that match TRBD1. This CDR3 has 15 residues. Germline V gene data show CDR1 as SGHRS and CDR2 as YFSETQ. Losses at the gene ends were 0 bases for V and 6 bases for J; bases not matched to a gene: 3.

The sample holds one count of this clone. Its ends do not fully match the called genes, so a read error is possible. The gene calls are TRBV7-7 and TRBJ2-2, with a tentative D call TRBD1 (5 bases). This CDR3 has 16 residues. Germline values: CDR1 SSHAT, CDR2 FNYEAQ (reference sequence). The CDR3 nucleotides read TGTGCTAGCAGCTTAGGCTTCACAGGGAACACCGGGGAGCTGTTTTTT. The encoded protein is CASSLGFTGNTGELFF.

The chain joins TRBV11-2 to TRBJ1-4, with a weak D call TRBD1 (5 bases). Trimming shortened V by 6 bases and J by 4 bases, and 15 bases separated the two germline ends. The CDR3 runs to 15 residues. Looked up from germline, CDR1 is SGHAT and CDR2 is FQNNGV. This CDR3 is CASSRTGTYNEKLFF. The CDR3 nucleotides read TGTGCCAGCAGTCGGACCGGGACTTATAATGAAAAACTGTTTTTT. Drawing the rest from reference TRBV11-2 and TRBJ1-4, the complete variable domain is EAGVAQSPRYKIIEKRQSVAFWCNPISGHATLYWYQQILGQGPKLLIQFQNNGVVDDSQLPKDRFSAERLKGVDSTLKIQPAKLEDSAVYLCASSRTGTYNEKLFFGSGTQLSVL.

This clone has just a few counts. V and J are TRBV4-3 and TRBJ1-1; 7 bases agree with TRBD1. Germline assignment: CDR1 LGHNA and CDR2 YSLEER. The CDR3 sequence is 14 residues long. The trim removed 1 base at V and 4 bases at J, leaving 3 bases unmatched. CDR3 protein: CASSQGGTATEAFF. The CDR3 bases are TGCGCCAGCAGCCAAGGTGGGACAGCCACTGAAGCTTTCTTT.

The chain is built from TRBV5-1 and TRBJ1-6; 9 positions match TRBD1. Germline trimming cut 3 bases from V and 7 bases from J; bases unmatched to any gene: 2. The CDR3 runs 14 residues. Germline lookup yields CDR1 SGHRS and CDR2 YFSETQ. In nucleotides, the CDR3 is TGCGCCAGCAGCTGGGGACAGGGCAATTCACCCCTCCACTTT. Encoded protein: CASSWGQGNSPLHF.

The chain recombines TRBV27 with TRBJ2-3; TRBD2 matches 7 bases. Germline V lookup: CDR1 MNHEY, CDR2 SMNVEV (reference sequence). The CDR3 is made up of 17 amino acids. The J segment lost 3 bases and the V segment lost 2 bases, leaving 11 bases of the junction unmatched. In DNA form, the CDR3 reads TGTGCCAGCAGTTTAACCCGGGCGGGAGCCCGGACAGATACGCAGTATTTT. Encoded protein: CASSLTRAGARTDTQYF.

In DNA form, the CDR3 reads TGTGCCAGCAGTGATCGGACAGGGGGACAGCCCCAGCATTTT. This sequence encodes CASSDRTGGQPQHF. The chain recombines TRBV2 with TRBJ1-5; TRBD1 agrees at 10 bases. Germline V gives CDR1 SNHLY, CDR2 FYNNEI. CDR3 length: 14 residues. The ends lost 3 bases at V and 7 bases at J; junction bases unmatched: 3.

This chain uses TRBV5-1 with TRBJ1-4; TRBD1 might be the D (6 bases). Looked up from germline, CDR1 is SGHRS and CDR2 is YFSETQ. CDR3 size: 16 residues. V shed 0 bases and J shed 6 bases, with 15 bases lying between them. CDR3 nucleotides: TGCGCCAGCAGCTTGGCCTACAGGGTTTCGGATGAAAAACTGTTTTTT. Encoded protein: CASSLAYRVSDEKLFF.

The J gene is TRBJ1-1, the V gene TRBV5-5; 7 positions agree with TRBD1. Trimming took 4 bases from V and 4 from J; bases not matched to a gene: 13. This CDR3 has 16 residues. CDR1 and CDR2 from the germline V gene are SGHKS and YYEKEE (reference sequence). The CDR3 DNA is TGTGCCAGCAGCCCTGACAGGGTGGCCCCGAGCACTGAAGCTTTCTTT. Its protein product is CASSPDRVAPSTEAFF.

The chain employs TRBV7-2 and TRBJ1-5, with a tentative D call TRBD1 (5 bases). The CDR3 is 13 residues long. V lost 2 bases and J lost 7, with 9 bases in between. CDR1 is SGHTA, CDR2 FQGNSA, per germline. Here the CDR3 reads CASSLRRGQPQHF. The CDR3 DNA reads TGTGCCAGCAGCTTAAGGAGGGGACAGCCCCAGCATTTT.

The rearrangement joins TRBV19 to TRBJ1-4, with D possibly matching TRBD1 (5 bases). The V and J ends lost 5 bases and 0 bases respectively, with 10 bases between them. The germline V gene has CDR1 LNHDA and CDR2 SQIVND (reference sequence). This CDR3 is built from 15 residues. CDR3 amino acids: CASSGRAATNEKLFF. The CDR3 DNA reads as TGTGCCAGTAGTGGCAGGGCGGCAACTAATGAAAAACTGTTTTTT.

The gene calls are TRBV7-3 and TRBJ2-1; 9 bases align to TRBD2. The germline CDR1 and CDR2 sequences are SGHTA and FQGTGA. This CDR3 has 15 amino acids. V lost 2 bases to trimming and J lost 3 bases; unmatched junction nucleotides: 2. CDR3 loop: CASSLAGGNYNEQFF. The CDR3 DNA sequence: TGTGCCAGCAGCTTAGCGGGGGGGAACTACAATGAGCAGTTCTTC.

The CDR3 is CASSIGTGANSPLHF. The CDR3 DNA sequence: TGCGCCAGCAGCATAGGGACAGGGGCTAATTCACCCCTCCACTTT. J is TRBJ1-6 and V is TRBV5-1; 10 bases fit TRBD1. V dropped 4 bases and J dropped 6; count of bases not matched to a gene: 4. This CDR3 has 15 residues. In germline, CDR1 is SGHRS, CDR2 YFSETQ. Variable domain in full (rest from reference TRBV5-1 and TRBJ1-6): KAGVTQTPRYLIKTRGQQVTLSCSPISGHRSVSWYQQTPGQGLQFLFEYFSETQRNKGNFPGRFSGRQFSNSRSEMNVSTLELGDSALYLCASSIGTGANSPLHFGNGTRLTVT.

The chain uses TRBV7-9 and TRBJ2-1; 14 bases fit TRBD2. The germline CDR1 and CDR2 sequences are SEHNR and FQNEAQ (reference sequence). CDR3 size: 16 residues. V lost 5 bases and J lost 9; bases outside the gene matches: 9. The CDR3 loop is CASSAPGLAGDSEQFF. The CDR3, as DNA: TGTGCCAGCAGCGCCCCGGGACTAGCGGGAGATAGTGAGCAGTTCTTC.

V is TRBV12-5 and J is TRBJ2-2; 10 nucleotides match TRBD2. With 5 bases clipped from V and 5 bases from J, the junction kept 2 bases outside the gene matches. Germline V gives CDR1 LGHNT, CDR2 FRNRAP. CDR3 length equals 14 residues. The CDR3 sequence: CASGLAGVTGELFF. CDR3 nucleotides: TGTGCTAGTGGTCTAGCGGGAGTAACCGGGGAGCTGTTTTTT. Full variable domain (remainder filled in from reference TRBV12-5 and TRBJ2-2): DARVTQTPRHKVTEMGQEVTMRCQPILGHNTVFWYRQTMMQGLELLAYFRNRAPLDDSGMPKDRFSAEMPDATLATLKIQPSEPRDSAVYFCASGLAGVTGELFFGEGSRLTVL.

V usage is TRBV6-5 and J usage is TRBJ2-1; 9 bases agree with TRBD1. Trimming took 6 bases from V and 4 from J; bases not matched to a gene: 7. Germline values: CDR1 MNHEY, CDR2 SVGAGI. The CDR3 is 15 amino acids. The CDR3 region is CASRDAGQGYNEQFF. The DNA of the CDR3 is TGTGCCAGCAGAGATGCGGGACAGGGTTACAATGAGCAGTTCTTC.

The chain couples TRBV11-3 to TRBJ2-3; D gene uncertain. Germline CDR1 reads SGHNT; CDR2 reads YENEEA. CDR3 length: 14 amino acids. Trimming took off 7 bases at V and 8 bases at J, with 19 bases between the two ends. CDR3: CASNTDSALFTQYF. The CDR3 nucleotides read TGTGCCAGCAATACTGACTCAGCCCTTTTTACGCAGTATTTT.